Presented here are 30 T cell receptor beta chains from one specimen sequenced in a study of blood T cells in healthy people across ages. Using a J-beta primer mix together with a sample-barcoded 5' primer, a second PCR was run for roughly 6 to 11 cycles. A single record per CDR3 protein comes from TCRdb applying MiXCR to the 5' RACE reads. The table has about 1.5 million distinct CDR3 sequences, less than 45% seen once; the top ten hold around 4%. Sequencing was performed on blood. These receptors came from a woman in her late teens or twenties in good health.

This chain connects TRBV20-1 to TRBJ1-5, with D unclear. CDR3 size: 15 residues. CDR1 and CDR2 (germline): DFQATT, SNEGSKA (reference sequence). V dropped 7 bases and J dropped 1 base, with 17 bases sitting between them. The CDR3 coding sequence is TGCAGTGTTCTGTCGGGCGCGGCCAGCAATCAGCCCCAGCATTTT. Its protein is CSVLSGAASNQPQHF.

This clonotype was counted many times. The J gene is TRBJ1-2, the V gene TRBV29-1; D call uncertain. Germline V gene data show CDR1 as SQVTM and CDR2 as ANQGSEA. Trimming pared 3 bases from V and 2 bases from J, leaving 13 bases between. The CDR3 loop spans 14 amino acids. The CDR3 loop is CSVELGRLNYGYTF. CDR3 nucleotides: TGCAGCGTTGAGTTAGGACGTTTAAACTATGGCTACACCTTC.

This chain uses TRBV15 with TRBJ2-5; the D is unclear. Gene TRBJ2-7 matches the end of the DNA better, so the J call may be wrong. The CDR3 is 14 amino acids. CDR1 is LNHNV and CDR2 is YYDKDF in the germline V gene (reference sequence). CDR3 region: CATSRDLDSYEQYF. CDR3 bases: TGTGCCACCAGCAGAGATTTGGACTCCTACGAGCAGTACTTC.

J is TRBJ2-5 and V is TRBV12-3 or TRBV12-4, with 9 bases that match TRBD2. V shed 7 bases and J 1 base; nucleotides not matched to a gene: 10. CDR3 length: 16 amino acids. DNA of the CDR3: TGTGCCAGCACTCTAGGGGGTAGCGGGGGCCAAGAGACCCAGTACTTC. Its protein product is CASTLGGSGGQETQYF.

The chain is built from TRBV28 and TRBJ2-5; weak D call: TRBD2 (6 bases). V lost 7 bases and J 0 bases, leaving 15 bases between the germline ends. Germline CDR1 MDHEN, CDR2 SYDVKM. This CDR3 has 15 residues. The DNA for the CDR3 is TGTGCCAGCATCTCTCCCGGAGGGCACCAAGAGACCCAGTACTTC. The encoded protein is CASISPGGHQETQYF.

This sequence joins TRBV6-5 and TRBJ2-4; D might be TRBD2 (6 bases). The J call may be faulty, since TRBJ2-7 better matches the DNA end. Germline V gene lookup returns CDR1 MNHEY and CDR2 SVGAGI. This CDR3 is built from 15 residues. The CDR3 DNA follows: TGTGCCAGCAGTTCCCGGGAGCAGCTCTCCTACGAGCAGTACTTC. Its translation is CASSSREQLSYEQYF.

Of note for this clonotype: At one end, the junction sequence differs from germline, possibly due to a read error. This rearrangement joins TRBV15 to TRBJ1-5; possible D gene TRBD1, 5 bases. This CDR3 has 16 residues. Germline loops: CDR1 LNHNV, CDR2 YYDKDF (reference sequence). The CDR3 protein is CATSKRQRVSNRPQHF. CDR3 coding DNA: TGTGCCACCAGCAAGAGACAGCGAGTTAGCAATCGGCCCCAGCATTTT.

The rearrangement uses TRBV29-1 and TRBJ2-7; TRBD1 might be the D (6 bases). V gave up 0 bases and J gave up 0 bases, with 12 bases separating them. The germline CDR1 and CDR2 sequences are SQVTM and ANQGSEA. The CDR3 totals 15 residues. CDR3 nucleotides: TGCAGCGTTGAAGATGGAGGACAGAGCTCCTACGAGCAGTACTTC. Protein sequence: CSVEDGGQSSYEQYF.

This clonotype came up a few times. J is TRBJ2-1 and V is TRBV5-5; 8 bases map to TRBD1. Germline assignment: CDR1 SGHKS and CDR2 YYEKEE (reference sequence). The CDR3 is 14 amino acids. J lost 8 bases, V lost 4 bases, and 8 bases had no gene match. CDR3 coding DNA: TGTGCCAGCAGCGTGAGGGGACAGGAAGATGAGCAGTTCTTC. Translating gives CASSVRGQEDEQFF.

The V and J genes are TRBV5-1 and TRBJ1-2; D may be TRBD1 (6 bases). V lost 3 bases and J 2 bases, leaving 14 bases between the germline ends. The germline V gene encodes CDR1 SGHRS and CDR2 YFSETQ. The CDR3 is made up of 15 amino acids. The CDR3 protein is CASSSITGPNYGYTF. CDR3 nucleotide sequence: TGCGCCAGCAGCTCAATTACAGGGCCCAACTATGGCTACACCTTC.

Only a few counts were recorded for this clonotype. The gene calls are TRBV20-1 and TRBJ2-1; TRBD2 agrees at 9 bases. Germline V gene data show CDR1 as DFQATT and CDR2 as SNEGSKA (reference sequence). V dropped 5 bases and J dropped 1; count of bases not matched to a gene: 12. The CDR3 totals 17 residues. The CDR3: CSAPRWPAGGSYNEQFF. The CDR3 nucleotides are TGCAGTGCTCCACGGTGGCCAGCGGGAGGTTCCTACAATGAGCAGTTCTTC.

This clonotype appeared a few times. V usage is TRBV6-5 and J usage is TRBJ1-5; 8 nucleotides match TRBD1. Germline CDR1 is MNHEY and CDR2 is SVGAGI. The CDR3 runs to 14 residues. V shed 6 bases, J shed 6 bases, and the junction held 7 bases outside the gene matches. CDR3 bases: TGTGCCAGCAGAACCAGACAGGGGAGTCAGCCCCAGCATTTT. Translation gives CASRTRQGSQPQHF.

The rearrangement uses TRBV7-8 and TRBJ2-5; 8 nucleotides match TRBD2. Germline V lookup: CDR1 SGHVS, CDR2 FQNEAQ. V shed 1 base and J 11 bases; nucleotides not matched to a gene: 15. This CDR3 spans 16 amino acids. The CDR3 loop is CASSLGGSGSYNEQYF. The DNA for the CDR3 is TGTGCCAGCAGCTTAGGGGGGAGCGGGAGCTACAATGAGCAGTACTTC.

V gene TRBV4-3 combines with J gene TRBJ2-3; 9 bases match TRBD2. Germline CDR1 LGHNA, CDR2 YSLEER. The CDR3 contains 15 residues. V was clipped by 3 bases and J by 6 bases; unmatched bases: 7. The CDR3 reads CASSQSGGPGDTQYF. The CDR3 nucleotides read TGCGCCAGCAGCCAGAGCGGGGGGCCAGGGGATACGCAGTATTTT.

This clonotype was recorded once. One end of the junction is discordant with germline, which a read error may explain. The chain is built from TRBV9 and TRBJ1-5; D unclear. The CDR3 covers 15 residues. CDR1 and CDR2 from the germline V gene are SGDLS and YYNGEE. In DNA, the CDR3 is TGTGCCAGCGGCGTAACGGGCGCCAGCAATCAGCCCCAGCATTTT. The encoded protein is CASGVTGASNQPQHF. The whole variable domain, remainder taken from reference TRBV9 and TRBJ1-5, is DSGVTQTPKHLITATGQRVTLRCSPRSGDLSVYWYQQSLDQGLQFLIQYYNGEERAKGNILERFSAQQFPDLHSELNLSSLELGDSALYFCASGVTGASNQPQHFGDGTRLSIL.

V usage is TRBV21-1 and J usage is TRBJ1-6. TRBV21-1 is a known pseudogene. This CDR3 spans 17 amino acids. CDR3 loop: CASSKGKSSSYNSPLHF. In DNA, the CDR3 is TGTGCCAGCAGCAAAGGGAAGAGCAGCTCCTATAATTCACCCCTCCACTTT.

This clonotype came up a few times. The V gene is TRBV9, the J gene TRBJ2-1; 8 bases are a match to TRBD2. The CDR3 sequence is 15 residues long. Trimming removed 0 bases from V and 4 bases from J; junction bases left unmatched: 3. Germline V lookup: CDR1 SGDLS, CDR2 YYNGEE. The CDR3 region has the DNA TGTGCCAGCAGCGTAGAGGAGCGGGGGTACAATGAGCAGTTCTTC. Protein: CASSVEERGYNEQFF.

The CDR3 sequence: CATSAGTGGRNEQYF. The CDR3, as DNA: TGTGCCACCAGTGCAGGGACAGGGGGAAGGAATGAGCAGTACTTC. This chain links TRBV24-1 with TRBJ2-5; 11 nucleotides agree with TRBD1. V shed 5 bases and J 11 bases; nucleotides not matched to a gene: 12. The CDR3 is 15 amino acids. Germline values: CDR1 KGHDR, CDR2 SFDVKD.

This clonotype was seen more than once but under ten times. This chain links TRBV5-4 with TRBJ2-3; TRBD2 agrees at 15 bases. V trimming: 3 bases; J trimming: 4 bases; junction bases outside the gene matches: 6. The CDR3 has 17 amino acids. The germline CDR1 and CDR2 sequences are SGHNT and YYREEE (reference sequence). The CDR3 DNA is TGTGCCAGCAGCTCCGATCGGACTAGCGGGGGGGCAGATACGCAGTATTTT. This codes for CASSSDRTSGGADTQYF.

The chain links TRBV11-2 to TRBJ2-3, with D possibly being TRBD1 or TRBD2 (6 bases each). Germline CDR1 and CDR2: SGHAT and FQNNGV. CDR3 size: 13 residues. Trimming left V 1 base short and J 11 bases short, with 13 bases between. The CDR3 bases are TGTGCCAGCAGCTTAGGGGGGGCTGTAAGGCAGTATTTT. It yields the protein CASSLGGAVRQYF.

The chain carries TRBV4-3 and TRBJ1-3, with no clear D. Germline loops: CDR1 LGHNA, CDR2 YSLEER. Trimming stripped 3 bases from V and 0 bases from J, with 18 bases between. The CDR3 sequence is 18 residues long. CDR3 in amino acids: CASSHHPAGQSSGNTIYF. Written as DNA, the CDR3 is TGCGCCAGCAGCCACCACCCGGCTGGCCAGTCCTCTGGAAACACCATATATTTT.

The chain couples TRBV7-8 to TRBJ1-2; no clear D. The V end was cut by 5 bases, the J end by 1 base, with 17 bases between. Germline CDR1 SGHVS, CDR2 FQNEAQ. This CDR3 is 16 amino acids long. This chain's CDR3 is CASSPGSAGINYGYTF. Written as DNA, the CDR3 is TGTGCCAGCAGCCCAGGTAGTGCGGGGATTAACTATGGCTACACCTTC. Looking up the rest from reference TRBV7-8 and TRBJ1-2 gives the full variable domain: GAGVSQSPRYKVAKRGQDVALRCDPISGHVSLFWYQQALGQGPEFLTYFQNEAQLDKSGLPSDRFFAERPEGSVSTLKIQRTQQEDSAVYLCASSPGSAGINYGYTFGSGTRLTVV.

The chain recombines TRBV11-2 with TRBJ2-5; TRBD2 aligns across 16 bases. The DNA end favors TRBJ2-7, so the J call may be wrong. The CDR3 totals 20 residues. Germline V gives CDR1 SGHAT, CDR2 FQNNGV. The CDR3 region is CASSLVAGLAGGSPMREQYF. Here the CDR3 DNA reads TGTGCCAGCAGCTTAGTAGCGGGACTAGCGGGAGGGTCCCCCATGCGCGAGCAGTACTTC.

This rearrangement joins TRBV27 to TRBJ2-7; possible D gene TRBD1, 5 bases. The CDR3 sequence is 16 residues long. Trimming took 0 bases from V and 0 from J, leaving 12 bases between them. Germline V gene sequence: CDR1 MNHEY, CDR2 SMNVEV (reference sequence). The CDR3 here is CASSLSMTEISYEQYF. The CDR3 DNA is TGTGCCAGCAGTTTATCGATGACAGAGATCTCCTACGAGCAGTACTTC.

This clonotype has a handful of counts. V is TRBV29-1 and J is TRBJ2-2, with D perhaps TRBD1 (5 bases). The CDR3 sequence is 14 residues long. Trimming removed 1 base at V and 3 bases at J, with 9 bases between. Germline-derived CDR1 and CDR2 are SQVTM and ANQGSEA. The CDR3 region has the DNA TGCAGCGTTGAAGGGGTAGGGGACACCGGGGAGCTGTTTTTT. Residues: CSVEGVGDTGELFF.

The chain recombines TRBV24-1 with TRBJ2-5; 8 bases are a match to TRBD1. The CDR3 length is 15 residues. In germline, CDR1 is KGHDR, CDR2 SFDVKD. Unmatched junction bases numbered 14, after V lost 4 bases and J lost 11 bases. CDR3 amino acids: CATSELRGLVDEQYF. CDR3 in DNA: TGTGCCACCAGTGAGCTCAGGGGGCTGGTCGATGAGCAGTACTTC.

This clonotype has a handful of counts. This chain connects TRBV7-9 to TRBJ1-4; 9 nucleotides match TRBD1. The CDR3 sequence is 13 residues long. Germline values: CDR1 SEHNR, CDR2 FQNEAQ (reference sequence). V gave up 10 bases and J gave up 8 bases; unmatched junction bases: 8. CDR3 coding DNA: TGTGCCACTAACCCGGGGACAGGGGAAAAACTGTTTTTT. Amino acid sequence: CATNPGTGEKLFF.

The CDR3 protein is CASTEETSGSRGQYF. As DNA, the CDR3 is TGTGCCAGCACTGAGGAGACTAGCGGGAGCCGGGGGCAGTACTTC. The J gene is TRBJ2-7, the V gene TRBV7-2; 12 bases map to TRBD2. The germline V gene has CDR1 SGHTA and CDR2 FQGNSA. J gave up 9 bases and V 7 bases, and 13 bases lay outside the gene matches. There are 15 residues in the CDR3.

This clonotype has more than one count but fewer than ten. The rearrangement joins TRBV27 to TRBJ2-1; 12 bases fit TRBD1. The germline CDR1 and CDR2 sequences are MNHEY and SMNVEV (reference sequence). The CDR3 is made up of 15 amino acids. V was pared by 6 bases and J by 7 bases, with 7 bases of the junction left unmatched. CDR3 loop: CASSAGTGGLNEQFF. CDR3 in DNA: TGTGCCAGCAGCGCCGGGACAGGGGGCTTAAATGAGCAGTTCTTC.

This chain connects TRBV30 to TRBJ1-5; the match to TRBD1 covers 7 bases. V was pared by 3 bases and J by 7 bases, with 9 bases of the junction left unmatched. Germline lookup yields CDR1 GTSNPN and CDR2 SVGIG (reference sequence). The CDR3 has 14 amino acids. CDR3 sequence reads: CAWSEGQVGQPQHF. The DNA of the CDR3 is TGTGCCTGGAGCGAAGGACAGGTCGGACAGCCCCAGCATTTT.